Following are 15 T cell receptor beta chains from one sample sequenced in a study of shared clonotypes between healthy human individuals. Produced via immunoSEQ multiplex PCR; TCRdb's table is partial and in-frame only. The table lists more than 450,000 clones, 60% to 85% of them singletons, with roughly 13% in the top ten. The sample taken for sequencing was PBMCs. These receptors were collected from a middle-aged woman in good health. Some clones in this sample may be carry-over from other donors' samples.

CDR3 residues: CASSAGGEQFF. The CDR3 DNA follows: TGTGCCAGTAGCGCGGGGGGTGAGCAGTTCTTC. The chain links TRBV19 to TRBJ2-1; 8 bases are a match to TRBD2. Trimming took 6 bases from V and 9 from J; bases not matched to a gene: 1. Looked up from germline, CDR1 is LNHDA and CDR2 is SQIVND (reference sequence). This CDR3 region has 11 residues.

The chain carries TRBV7-2 and TRBJ1-1; maybe TRBD1 (5 bases). Between the trimmed V and J ends, which lost 5 bases and 1 base, there was a span of 23 bases. Germline assignment: CDR1 SGHTA and CDR2 FQGNSA. This CDR3 is built from 18 residues. This CDR3 reads CASSPLGGKEWWNTEAFF. CDR3 bases: TGTGCCAGCAGCCCGCTGGGGGGGAAGGAGTGGTGGAACACTGAAGCTTTCTTT.

This clone occurred a few times. The chain has TRBV12-2 and TRBJ1-2. TRBV12-2 is a recognized pseudogene. The CDR3 spans 16 residues. The CDR3 DNA reads as TGTGCAAGTCGCTTAGCGAGACGACGTCGTGTGGCTGGCTACACCTTC. This sequence encodes CASRLARRRRVAGYTF.

This rearrangement joins TRBV5-6 to TRBJ1-2; no firm D call. The CDR3 sequence is 13 residues long. The germline CDR1 and CDR2 sequences are SGHDT and YYEEEE. The germline V and J ends were trimmed by 6 bases and 5 bases, with 14 bases remaining between them. CDR3 nucleotide sequence: TGTGCCAGCACCATGAGGGTTGCGTATGGCTACACCTTC. It translates to CASTMRVAYGYTF.

This clone was detected once. The chain recombines TRBV18 with TRBJ2-5; D is ambiguous. Germline CDR1 reads KGHSH; CDR2 reads LQKENI. This CDR3 comprises 13 residues. Trimming took off 3 bases at V and 5 bases at J, with 10 bases between the two ends. The CDR3 DNA reads TGTGCCAGCTCACCTGGGCGCCGGGAGACCCAGTACTTC. It codes for CASSPGRRETQYF.

This chain uses TRBV19 with TRBJ2-7, with TRBD1 as a possible D gene (5 bases). CDR3 length: 15 residues. Germline CDR1 is LNHDA and CDR2 is SQIVND (reference sequence). V gave up 3 bases and J gave up 2 bases, with 14 bases separating them. Here the CDR3 DNA reads TGTGCCAGTAGTATGAGTGGCAGGGATCCCTACGAGCAGTACTTC. Its translation: CASSMSGRDPYEQYF.

The rearrangement uses TRBV2 and TRBJ1-3; 8 nucleotides align to TRBD1. The CDR3 is made up of 14 amino acids. Germline V lookup: CDR1 SNHLY, CDR2 FYNNEI. J gave up 4 bases and V 8 bases, and 7 bases lay outside the gene matches. Here the CDR3 reads CASVMDRVGNTIYF. The CDR3 DNA follows: TGTGCCAGCGTTATGGACAGGGTGGGAAACACCATATATTTT. The full variable domain, its missing parts supplied by reference TRBV2 and TRBJ1-3, is EPEVTQTPSHQVTQMGQEVILRCVPISNHLYFYWYRQILGQKVEFLVSFYNNEISEKSEIFDDQFSVERPDGSNFTLKIRSTKLEDSAMYFCASVMDRVGNTIYFGEGSWLTVV.

This clone has more than one count but fewer than ten. CDR3 bases: TGTGCCAGCAGGGGCCCGACTAGCGGGAATGAGCAGTTCTTC. Residues: CASRGPTSGNEQFF. The gene calls are TRBV2 and TRBJ2-1; TRBD2 matches 10 bases. V lost 6 bases to trimming and J lost 7 bases; unmatched junction nucleotides: 6. Germline lookup yields CDR1 SNHLY and CDR2 FYNNEI. The CDR3 runs 14 residues.

About this clone: The sample holds other DNA sequences that translate to the same CDR3. V usage is TRBV11-2 and J usage is TRBJ2-7; D remains ambiguous. This CDR3 comprises 14 residues. Germline CDR1 reads SGHAT; CDR2 reads FQNNGV. V dropped 1 base and J dropped 1 base, with 8 bases sitting between them. CDR3 DNA: TGTGCCAGCAGCTTAGGAGGTTCATCCTACGAGCAGTACTTC. This gives the protein CASSLGGSSYEQYF.

The V gene is TRBV5-6, the J gene TRBJ2-1; D remains ambiguous. This CDR3 is built from 13 residues. Trimming left V 4 bases short and J 0 bases short, with 5 bases between. In germline, CDR1 is SGHDT, CDR2 YYEEEE. The CDR3 coding sequence is TGTGCCAGCAGCCCAGCCTCCTACAATGAGCAGTTCTTC. The encoded protein is CASSPASYNEQFF.

The J gene is TRBJ2-7, the V gene TRBV7-8; D gene ambiguous. Germline V gene sequence: CDR1 SGHVS, CDR2 FQNEAQ. CDR3 size: 15 residues. V was trimmed by 5 bases and J by 5 bases, leaving 19 bases between them. The CDR3 DNA reads as TGTGCCAGCAGCCTGAACCGGATCGTCGAGAACGAGCAGTACTTC. Translated, it gives CASSLNRIVENEQYF.

In its sample, this clone was seen once. The chain uses TRBV7-2 and TRBJ2-7; no firm D call. The germline CDR1 and CDR2 sequences are SGHTA and FQGNSA. V gave up 4 bases and J gave up 3 bases, with 4 bases separating them. The CDR3 covers 11 residues. CDR3: CASSYNYEQYF. The CDR3 bases are TGTGCCAGCAGCTATAACTACGAGCAGTACTTC.

This clone has just one count. The chain combines TRBV7-6 with TRBJ2-7, with D perhaps TRBD2 (6 bases). CDR1 and CDR2 (germline): SGHVS, FNYEAQ. The CDR3 has 16 residues. Trimming took 5 bases from V and 3 from J, leaving 20 bases between them. In DNA, the CDR3 is TGTGCCAGCAGCCCGTGGGGGGTGGGACGGGGCTACGAGCAGTACTTC. Amino acids: CASSPWGVGRGYEQYF.

The chain is built from TRBV29-1 and TRBJ1-1, with 10 bases aligning to TRBD1. The germline CDR1 and CDR2 sequences are SQVTM and ANQGSEA. Germline trimming cut 5 bases from V and 1 base from J; bases unmatched to any gene: 16. The CDR3 length is 18 residues. CDR3 region: CSVFGIRGTGEGNTEAFF. CDR3 DNA sequence: TGCAGCGTTTTTGGAATCCGGGGGACAGGGGAAGGGAACACTGAAGCTTTCTTT.

The CDR3 spells CASSLGQATCEQYF. For the CDR3, the DNA is TGCGCCAGCAGCTTGGGACAGGCCACCTGCGAGCAGTACTTC. The V and J genes are TRBV5-1 and TRBJ2-7; D possibly corresponds to TRBD1 (6 bases). Germline V gene lookup returns CDR1 SGHRS and CDR2 YFSETQ. The CDR3 spans 14 residues. V shed 0 bases and J shed 6 bases, with 13 bases lying between them.